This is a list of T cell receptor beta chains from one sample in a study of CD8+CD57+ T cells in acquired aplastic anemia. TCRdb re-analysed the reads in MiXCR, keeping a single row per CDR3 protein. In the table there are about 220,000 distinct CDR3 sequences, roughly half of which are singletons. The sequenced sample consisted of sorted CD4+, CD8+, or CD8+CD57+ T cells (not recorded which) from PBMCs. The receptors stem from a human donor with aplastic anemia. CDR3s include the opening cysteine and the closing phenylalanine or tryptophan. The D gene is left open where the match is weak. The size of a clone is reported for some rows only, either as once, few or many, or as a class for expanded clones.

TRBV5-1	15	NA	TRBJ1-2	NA	TGCGCCAGCAGATCCCTCCGCAGGGAAGGAAGGGAGTACACCTTC	CASRSLRREGREYTF
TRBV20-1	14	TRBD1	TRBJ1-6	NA	TGCAGTGCTCGTGGGACAGGGGGTGATTCACCCCTCCACTTT	CSARGTGGDSPLHF
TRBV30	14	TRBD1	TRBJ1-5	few	TGTGCCTGGGGTCCGGGACAGGATAATCAGCCCCAGCATTTT	CAWGPGQDNQPQHF
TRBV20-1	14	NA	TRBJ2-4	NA	TGCAGTGGGAGGGGGCTCTCTTCCCAAAACATTCAGTACTTC	CSGRGLSSQNIQYF
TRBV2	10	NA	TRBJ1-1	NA	TGTGCCAGCACGGCCCTTGAAGCTTTCTTT	CASTALEAFF
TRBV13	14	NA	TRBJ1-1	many	TGTGCCAGCAGCTTCGGGTCGGGGAACACTGAAGCTTTCTTT	CASSFGSGNTEAFF
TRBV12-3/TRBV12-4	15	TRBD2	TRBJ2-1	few	TGTGCCAGCAGTTTAGCGGCGGGGGGGCCGGTTGAGCAGTTCTTC	CASSLAAGGPVEQFF
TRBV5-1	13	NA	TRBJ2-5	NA	TGCGCCAGCGCATCCTTGTACCAAGAGACCCAGTACTTC	CASASLYQETQYF
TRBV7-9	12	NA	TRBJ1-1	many	TGTGCCAGCAGCTTAGCGGGGGGTGAAGCTTTCTTT	CASSLAGGEAFF
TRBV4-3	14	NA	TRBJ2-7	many	TGCGCCAGCAGCCTAGGGACTGGGTTAAACGAGCAGTACTTC	CASSLGTGLNEQYF
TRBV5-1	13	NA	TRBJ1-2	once	TGCGCCAGCAGCCGGACGGATAACTATGGCTACACCTTC	CASSRTDNYGYTF
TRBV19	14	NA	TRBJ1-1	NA	TGTGCCAGTAGTGCACGGGGAGAGAACACTGAAGCTTTCTTT	CASSARGENTEAFF
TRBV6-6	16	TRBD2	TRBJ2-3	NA	TGTGCCGGCAGTTACTCTGCTAGCGGATACACAGATACGCAGTATTTT	CAGSYSASGYTDTQYF
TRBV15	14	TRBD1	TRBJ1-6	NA	TGTGCCACCAGCAGAGGGACAGGGGGTTCACCCCTCCACTTT	CATSRGTGGSPLHF
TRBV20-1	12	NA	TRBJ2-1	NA	TGCAGTCCGGGACAAACCACGGGGGAGCAGTTCTTC	CSPGQTTGEQFF
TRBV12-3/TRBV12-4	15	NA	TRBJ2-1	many	TGTGCCAGCAATTCCGGGACAAGCTCCTACAATGAGCAGTTCTTC	CASNSGTSSYNEQFF
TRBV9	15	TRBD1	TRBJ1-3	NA	TGTGCCAGCAGCGGACAGGGAAGTGCTGGAAACACCATATATTTT	CASSGQGSAGNTIYF
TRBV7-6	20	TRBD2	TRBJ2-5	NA	TGTGCCAGCACCAAAGACCGAACGGCGCGGGGGGCGGGCCTACAAGAGACCCAGTACTTC	CASTKDRTARGAGLQETQYF
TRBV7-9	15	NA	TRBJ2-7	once	TGTGCCAGCAGTGACGGTGGTTTTGGGTCCTCCGAGCAGTACTTC	CASSDGGFGSSEQYF
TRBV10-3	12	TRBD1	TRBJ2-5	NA	TGTGCCATCAGTGGACAGGGGGAGACTCAGTACTTC	CAISGQGETQYF
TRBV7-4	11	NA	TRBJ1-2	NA	TGTGCCAGCAGCTTGGCAAGGGAGACGACCTTC	CASSLARETTF
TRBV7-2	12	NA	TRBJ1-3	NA	TGTGCCAGCAGCTTAGACCGAAACACCATATATTTT	CASSLDRNTIYF
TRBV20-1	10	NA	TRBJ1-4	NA	TGCAGTGCTTCCCCCGGGACGGCCATTTTT	CSASPGTAIF
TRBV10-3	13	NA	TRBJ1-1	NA	TGTGCCATCAGGGCGGGGGGTTCCACTGAAGCTTTCTTT	CAIRAGGSTEAFF
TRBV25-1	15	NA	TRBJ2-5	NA	TGTGCCAGCAGTGCGGCTGGGAGAAGTCAAGAGACCCAGTACTTC	CASSAAGRSQETQYF
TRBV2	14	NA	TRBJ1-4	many	TGTGCCAGCAGTGAGGGGGTGGCTAATGAAAAACTGTTTTTT	CASSEGVANEKLFF
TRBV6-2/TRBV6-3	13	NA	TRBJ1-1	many	TGTGCCAGCAGTTACAGGGGGAACACTGAAGCTTTCTTT	CASSYRGNTEAFF
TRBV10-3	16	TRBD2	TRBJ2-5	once	TGTGCCATCAGTCTCTCGCGGGACTATACCCAAGAGACCCAGTACTTC	CAISLSRDYTQETQYF
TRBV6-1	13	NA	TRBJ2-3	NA	TGTGCCATCAGAACGGCTAGCACAGATACGCAGTATTTT	CAIRTASTDTQYF
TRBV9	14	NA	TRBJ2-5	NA	TGTGCCAGCAGCGCGAGGATGGGGTTGGAGACCCAGTACTTC	CASSARMGLETQYF
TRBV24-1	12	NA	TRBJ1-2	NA	TGTGCCACCAGCGAATCAGGTGGTGGCTACACCTTC	CATSESGGGYTF
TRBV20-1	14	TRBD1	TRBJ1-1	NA	TGCAGTGCTAGGACCGGGACAGTCAACACTGAAGCTTTCTTT	CSARTGTVNTEAFF
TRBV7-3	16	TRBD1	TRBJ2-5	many	TGTGCCAGCAGCTTAATTTCCGGGACAGAGAGAGAGACCCAGTACTTC	CASSLISGTERETQYF
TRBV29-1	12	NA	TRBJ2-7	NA	TGCAGCGTAGGGCAGGAACCGTACGAGCAGTACTTC	CSVGQEPYEQYF
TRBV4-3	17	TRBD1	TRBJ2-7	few	TGCGCCAGCAGCCAATTCCCACCCGACAGGGTCCCCTACGAGCAGTACTTC	CASSQFPPDRVPYEQYF
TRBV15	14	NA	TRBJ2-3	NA	TGTGCCACCAGCAGAGGGGGTCGCACAGATACGCAGTATTTT	CATSRGGRTDTQYF
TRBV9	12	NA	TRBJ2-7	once	TGTGCCAGCAGCTCAGACTACAATGAGCAGTACTTC	CASSSDYNEQYF
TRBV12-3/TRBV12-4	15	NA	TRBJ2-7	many	TGTGCCAGCAGTTTAGGGTGGCGAAATAGCTACGAGCAGTACTTC	CASSLGWRNSYEQYF
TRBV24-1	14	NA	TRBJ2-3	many	TGTGCCACCAGTGACGTGAGTCTAAGCGATACGCAGTATTTT	CATSDVSLSDTQYF
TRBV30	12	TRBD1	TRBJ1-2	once	TGTGCCTGGAGTACAGGGGCTTATGGCTACACCTTC	CAWSTGAYGYTF
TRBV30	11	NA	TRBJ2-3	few	TGTGCCTGGTTTCGATCAGATACGCAGTATTTT	CAWFRSDTQYF
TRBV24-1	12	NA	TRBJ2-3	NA	TGTGCCAGCAGTGAAACAGGGGATACGCAGTATTTT	CASSETGDTQYF
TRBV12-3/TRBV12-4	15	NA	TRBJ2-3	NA	TGTGCCAGCAGTTTTCAACTACCTAGCACAGATACGCAGTATTTT	CASSFQLPSTDTQYF
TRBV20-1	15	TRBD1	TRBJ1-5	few	TGCAGTGCTAGAGATCCTGGGACAGACAATGAGCCCCAGCATTTT	CSARDPGTDNEPQHF
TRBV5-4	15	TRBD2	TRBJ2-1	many	TGTGCCAGCAGCCGGACCGGGACTATATACAATGAGCAGTTCTTC	CASSRTGTIYNEQFF
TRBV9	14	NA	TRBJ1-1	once	TGTGCCAGCAGCCTACAGGGATCCGGGACTGAAGCTTTCTTT	CASSLQGSGTEAFF
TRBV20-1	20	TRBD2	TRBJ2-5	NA	TGCAGTGCTAGGAAACTCAAACACCGGGGAGCTGGCGGGAGTCAAGAGACCCAGTACTTC	CSARKLKHRGAGGSQETQYF
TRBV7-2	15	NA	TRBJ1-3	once	TGTGCCAGCAGCCCTACCGAAGGGGATGGAAACACCATATATTTT	CASSPTEGDGNTIYF
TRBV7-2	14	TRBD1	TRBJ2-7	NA	TGTGCCAGCAGCCCACCGACAGGGTTCCACGAGCAGTACTTC	CASSPPTGFHEQYF
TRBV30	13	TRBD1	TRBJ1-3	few	TGTGCCTGTAAGGACAGGGCTGGAAACACCATATATTTT	CACKDRAGNTIYF
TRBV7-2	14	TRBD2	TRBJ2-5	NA	TGTGCCAGCAGCGTGAGCGGGGGAGGAGAGACCCAGTACTTC	CASSVSGGGETQYF
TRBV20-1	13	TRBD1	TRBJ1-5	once	TGCAGTGCTTCGACAGGGGAGAATCAGCCCCAGCATTTT	CSASTGENQPQHF
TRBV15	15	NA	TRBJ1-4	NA	TGTGCCACCAGCAGAGATAGAGCAGGAACTGAAAAACTGTTTTTT	CATSRDRAGTEKLFF
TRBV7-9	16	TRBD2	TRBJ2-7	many	TGTGCCAGCAGCGCGGGCCGGCTAGCGGGAGGCTACGAGCAGTACTTC	CASSAGRLAGGYEQYF
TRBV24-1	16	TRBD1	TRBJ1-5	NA	TGTGCCACCAGTTCCCGGGACAGGGTGAGCAATCAGCCCCAGCATTTT	CATSSRDRVSNQPQHF